The 25 T cell receptor beta chains reported below all come from one sample, sequenced in a study of cytomegalovirus exposure and HLA in healthy donors. Both 60 Vbeta primers and 13 Jbeta primers went into the PCR. Libraries were prepared by immunoSEQ multiplex PCR; TCRdb keeps only in-frame clonotypes and omits some of them. The top ten hold 1% to 1.5% of the sample, which has nearly 200,000 clones, about 90% seen once. Sequencing was done on a sample of PBMCs. The receptors originated from a man younger than 40 in good health and CMV-seronegative.

V gene TRBV7-2 combines with J gene TRBJ2-1, with 8 bases lining up with TRBD2. The length of the CDR3 is 16 residues. With 1 base clipped from V and 7 bases from J, the junction kept 9 bases outside the gene matches. CDR1 SGHTA and CDR2 FQGNSA come from the germline V gene. The CDR3 protein is CASSLVTSGGANEQFF. The CDR3 nucleotides read TGTGCCAGCAGCTTAGTCACCTCGGGAGGGGCGAATGAGCAGTTCTTC.

The rearrangement links TRBV7-2 to TRBJ2-3; D gene ambiguous. V lost 2 bases and J 2 bases, leaving 5 bases between the germline ends. The CDR3 spans 13 residues. The germline CDR1 and CDR2 sequences are SGHTA and FQGNSA. The DNA of the CDR3 is TGTGCCAGCAGCTTATATTCCACAGATACGCAGTATTTT. Protein: CASSLYSTDTQYF. Complete variable domain (other parts from reference TRBV7-2 and TRBJ2-3): GAGVSQSPSNKVTEKGKDVELRCDPISGHTALYWYRQSLGQGLEFLIYFQGNSAPDKSGLPSDRFSAERTGGSVSTLTIQRTQQEDSAVYLCASSLYSTDTQYFGPGTRLTVL.

Of note for this clone: Other DNA sequences in the sample encode the same CDR3. V usage is TRBV28 and J usage is TRBJ2-2; 10 bases match TRBD2. CDR3 length: 15 residues. The V segment lost 2 bases and the J segment 4 bases; nucleotides outside the gene matches: 1. CDR1 is MDHEN, CDR2 SYDVKM, per germline. This CDR3 is CASSLLAGVTGELFF. CDR3 DNA sequence: TGTGCCAGCAGTTTACTAGCGGGAGTCACCGGGGAGCTGTTTTTT.

The chain recombines TRBV5-1 with TRBJ2-1; 9 bases fit TRBD2. This CDR3 is built from 16 residues. V lost 3 bases and J lost 10; bases outside the gene matches: 14. Looked up from germline, CDR1 is SGHRS and CDR2 is YFSETQ. The CDR3 sequence: CASSWDSGGTLGEQFF. The CDR3 DNA reads TGCGCCAGCAGCTGGGATAGCGGGGGAACTCTTGGGGAGCAGTTCTTC.

The chain uses TRBV2 and TRBJ2-1; 10 bases line up with TRBD1. Germline trimming cut 6 bases from V and 4 bases from J; bases unmatched to any gene: 6. Looked up from germline, CDR1 is SNHLY and CDR2 is FYNNEI. This CDR3 spans 15 amino acids. The CDR3 protein is CASSLGQGIYNEQFF. The CDR3 DNA reads as TGTGCCAGCAGCCTGGGACAGGGGATTTACAATGAGCAGTTCTTC.

Of note for this clone: The conserved final phenylalanine or tryptophan is absent from the CDR3, which likely points to a read error. V and J are TRBV4-1 and TRBJ2-7; TRBD2 agrees at 16 bases. This CDR3 has 19 amino acids. Germline loops: CDR1 MGHRA, CDR2 YSYEKL. V lost 0 bases, J lost 0 bases, and 5 bases stayed unmatched. The CDR3 DNA sequence: TGCGCCAGCAGCCAAGAAGGGACTAGCGGGAGGGCCAGCTCCTACGAGCAGTACTCC. The encoded protein is CASSQEGTSGRASSYEQYS.

The CDR3 nucleotides are TGTGCCAGTAGCCTACCAAGACAGGGGGCGGCCGAGCAGTACTTC. Residues: CASSLPRQGAAEQYF. The chain combines TRBV19 with TRBJ2-5, with 10 bases matching TRBD1. The DNA end is a closer match to TRBJ2-7, so the J assignment may be wrong. CDR1 is LNHDA, CDR2 SQIVND, per germline (reference sequence). The CDR3 contains 15 residues.

The chain combines TRBV28 with TRBJ2-7, with 7 bases aligning to TRBD1. Germline V CDR1 and CDR2: MDHEN, SYDVKM. V lost 5 bases and J lost 6; bases outside the gene matches: 10. This CDR3 is built from 14 residues. The CDR3 loop is CASSPQDRFGEQYF. DNA of the CDR3: TGTGCCAGCAGTCCGCAGGACAGGTTCGGCGAGCAGTACTTC. The variable domain in full, completed from reference TRBV28 and TRBJ2-7, reads DVKVTQSSRYLVKRTGEKVFLECVQDMDHENMFWYRQDPGLGLRLIYFSYDVKMKEKGDIPEGYSVSREKKERFSLILESASTNQTSMYLCASSPQDRFGEQYFGPGTRLTVT.

This chain uses TRBV4-2 with TRBJ2-6; D perhaps matches TRBD1 (6 bases). Germline lookup yields CDR1 LGHNA and CDR2 YNFKEQ. The CDR3 spans 16 residues. Deletions cut 1 base from V and 6 bases from J, with 13 bases between. The DNA for the CDR3 is TGTGCCAGCAGCCAAGTAAGACAGGTAGAGGCCAACGTCCTGACTTTC. The encoded protein is CASSQVRQVEANVLTF.

This clone has just one count. One junction end disagrees with the germline gene, perhaps due to a read error. The J gene is TRBJ1-1, the V gene TRBV7-7; D ambiguous. The CDR3 totals 13 residues. Looked up from germline, CDR1 is SSHAT and CDR2 is FNYEAQ (reference sequence). This CDR3 reads CASSLVLNTEAFF. In DNA, the CDR3 is TGTGCTAGCAGCTTAGTATTGAACACTGAAGCTTTCTTT.

This clone has just one count. The chain couples TRBV10-3 to TRBJ1-4, with TRBD1 as a possible D gene (5 bases). CDR3 length: 15 residues. With 0 bases removed from V and 7 bases from J, the gap between germline ends came to 12 bases. The germline CDR1 and CDR2 sequences are ENHRY and SYGVKD. CDR3 protein: CAISESGQGSEKLFF. The DNA for the CDR3 is TGTGCCATCAGTGAGTCGGGGCAGGGAAGTGAAAAACTGTTTTTT.

The genes are TRBV5-6 and TRBJ2-1; TRBD1 agrees at 9 bases. Germline V gene sequence: CDR1 SGHDT, CDR2 YYEEEE. The V gene end was trimmed by 6 bases and the J gene end by 4 bases; junction bases not matched to a gene: 11. The CDR3 is 16 amino acids. CDR3 DNA sequence: TGTGCCAGCATCCGAACGGGGACAGGGATATACAATGAGCAGTTCTTC. Amino acids: CASIRTGTGIYNEQFF.

In its sample, this clone was seen once. The chain uses TRBV4-1 and TRBJ1-1, with D maybe TRBD1 (6 bases). The CDR3 runs 17 residues. Deletions cut 2 bases from V and 0 bases from J, with 16 bases between. Germline V gene lookup returns CDR1 MGHRA and CDR2 YSYEKL. The CDR3 loop reads CASSQPTGYVMNTEAFF. The CDR3 nucleotides read TGCGCCAGCAGCCAACCAACAGGGTATGTAATGAACACTGAAGCTTTCTTT.

V and J are TRBV4-1 and TRBJ2-4, with 15 bases fitting TRBD2. V was clipped by 3 bases and J by 12 bases; unmatched bases: 3. Germline CDR1 and CDR2: MGHRA and YSYEKL. CDR3 length equals 14 residues. The DNA of the CDR3 is TGCGCCAGCAGCCAGGTGGGACTAGCGGGAGGTCAGTACTTC. Translating it yields CASSQVGLAGGQYF.

This chain connects TRBV7-6 to TRBJ1-3; 8 bases line up with TRBD1. V trimming: 2 bases; J trimming: 4 bases; junction bases outside the gene matches: 4. Per germline, CDR1 SGHVS and CDR2 FNYEAQ. CDR3 length: 15 amino acids. In DNA form, the CDR3 reads TGTGCCAGCAGCTTAACAGGGGGGTACGGAAACACCATATATTTT. This sequence encodes CASSLTGGYGNTIYF.

This rearrangement joins TRBV4-3 to TRBJ2-7; no clear D gene. The CDR3 sequence is 14 residues long. Trimming removed 2 bases from V and 0 bases from J, with 8 bases in between. Germline CDR1 LGHNA, CDR2 YSLEER. This chain's CDR3 is CASSQSSSSYEQYF. Written as DNA, the CDR3 is TGCGCCAGCAGCCAATCTTCGTCCTCCTACGAGCAGTACTTC.

This clone was recorded once. This chain connects TRBV2 to TRBJ1-5; possibly TRBD1 for D (5 bases). The CDR3 consists of 14 residues. Trimming shortened V by 8 bases and J by 3 bases, and 14 bases separated the two germline ends. Per germline, CDR1 SNHLY and CDR2 FYNNEI. The CDR3 DNA is TGTGCCAGCTCAGGCGGAGGGGTCAATCAGCCCCAGCATTTT. Amino acids: CASSGGGVNQPQHF. Full variable domain (missing parts from reference TRBV2 and TRBJ1-5): EPEVTQTPSHQVTQMGQEVILRCVPISNHLYFYWYRQILGQKVEFLVSFYNNEISEKSEIFDDQFSVERPDGSNFTLKIRSTKLEDSAMYFCASSGGGVNQPQHFGDGTRLSIL.

The chain carries TRBV25-1 and TRBJ1-1, with D possibly matching TRBD1 (5 bases). V was shortened by 1 base and J by 6 bases, with 6 bases between the two germline ends. CDR3 length: 12 residues. Germline CDR1 and CDR2: MGHDK and SYGVNS. As DNA, the CDR3 is TGTGCCAGCAGTGAATCGACAGCTGAAGCTTTCTTT. This codes for CASSESTAEAFF.

The V and J genes are TRBV5-1 and TRBJ1-4, with 10 nucleotides matching TRBD1. The CDR3 covers 20 residues. Germline CDR1 SGHRS, CDR2 YFSETQ. V lost 1 base and J lost 6; bases outside the gene matches: 18. CDR3 amino acids: CASSLTPGTGAINPDEKLFF. The CDR3 region has the DNA TGCGCCAGCAGCTTGACTCCCGGGACAGGGGCCATTAATCCGGATGAAAAACTGTTTTTT.

Regarding this clone: One end of the junction fails to match germline, which may point to a read error. The gene calls are TRBV5-3 and TRBJ2-5, with 7 bases fitting TRBD2. TRBV5-3 is annotated as an ORF whose role is uncertain. The CDR3 is 15 residues long. CDR3 DNA sequence: TGTGCCAGAAGCTACCCTAGCGGACCCGAAGAGGCCCAGTACTTC. It translates to CARSYPSGPEEAQYF.

On this clone: Within the sample, other DNA sequences also encode this same CDR3. The genes are TRBV2 and TRBJ2-5, with 10 positions matching TRBD2. Germline-derived CDR1 and CDR2 are SNHLY and FYNNEI. The CDR3 extends over 18 amino acids. J gave up 5 bases and V 6 bases, and 18 bases lay outside the gene matches. CDR3 sequence reads: CASSLMVRASGRPETQYF. Here the CDR3 DNA reads TGTGCCAGCAGCCTTATGGTTCGGGCTAGCGGGAGACCGGAGACCCAGTACTTC. The full variable domain, completed using reference TRBV2 and TRBJ2-5, is EPEVTQTPSHQVTQMGQEVILRCVPISNHLYFYWYRQILGQKVEFLVSFYNNEISEKSEIFDDQFSVERPDGSNFTLKIRSTKLEDSAMYFCASSLMVRASGRPETQYFGPGTRLLVL.

This clone was seen only a few times. The CDR3 sequence is CASSLGRGTEAFF. Written as DNA, the CDR3 is TGTGCCAGCAGCCTCGGACGGGGCACTGAAGCTTTCTTT. J is TRBJ1-1 and V is TRBV5-6, with D uncertain. V lost 4 bases and J 4 bases, leaving 11 bases between the germline ends. This CDR3 region has 13 residues. The germline V gene has CDR1 SGHDT and CDR2 YYEEEE. The variable domain in full, completed from reference TRBV5-6 and TRBJ1-1, reads DAGVTQSPTHLIKTRGQQVTLRCSPKSGHDTVSWYQQALGQGPQFIFQYYEEEERQRGNFPDRFSGHQFPNYSSELNVNALLLGDSALYLCASSLGRGTEAFFGQGTRLTVV.

The genes are TRBV27 and TRBJ1-4; weak D call: TRBD1 (6 bases). V dropped 6 bases and J dropped 2 bases, with 10 bases sitting between them. The germline gives CDR1 MNHEY, CDR2 SMNVEV (reference sequence). This CDR3 has 14 amino acids. The CDR3 nucleotides read TGTGCCAGCAGCACACAGGGTACTAATGAAAAACTGTTTTTT. It specifies CASSTQGTNEKLFF.

The rearrangement uses TRBV19 and TRBJ1-1; D call uncertain. From germline, CDR1 is LNHDA and CDR2 SQIVND (reference sequence). V was pared by 7 bases and J by 4 bases, with 10 bases between. This CDR3 has 12 amino acids. The CDR3 DNA sequence: TGTGCCAGTACCAACATGATCACTGAAGCTTTCTTT. As protein: CASTNMITEAFF.

There are a few counts of this clone. The chain uses TRBV7-2 and TRBJ1-3; no reliable D call. The V end was cut by 7 bases, the J end by 7 bases, with 20 bases between. The germline V gene encodes CDR1 SGHTA and CDR2 FQGNSA. This CDR3 is 15 amino acids long. As DNA, the CDR3 is TGTGCCAGCACTCCGCAGGTTAACCTTTGGAACACCATATATTTT. Translating gives CASTPQVNLWNTIYF. The entire variable domain, with the rest obtained from reference TRBV7-2 and TRBJ1-3, is as follows: GAGVSQSPSNKVTEKGKDVELRCDPISGHTALYWYRQSLGQGLEFLIYFQGNSAPDKSGLPSDRFSAERTGGSVSTLTIQRTQQEDSAVYLCASTPQVNLWNTIYFGEGSWLTVV.